This TCR beta chain emerged from a study of blood T cell repertoires in COVID-19. Generated by immunoSEQ multiplex PCR, the TCRdb table keeps only in-frame clones and is missing some. The table includes nearly 85,000 clones, around four fifths detected once. V shed 2 bases and J 10 bases; nucleotides not matched to a gene: 7. The germline gives CDR1 MGHDK, CDR2 SYGVNS. CDR3 length: 15 residues. Sequencing was performed on peripheral blood. This TCR was recovered from a woman in her sixties with acute or convalescent COVID-19. The rearrangement joins TRBV25-1 to TRBJ2-1; TRBD2 matches 11 bases. Here the CDR3 reads CASSERTSGSLEQFF. DNA of the CDR3: TGTGCCAGCAGTGAACGTACTAGCGGGAGCCTAGAGCAGTTCTTC. The variable domain in full, completed from reference TRBV25-1 and TRBJ2-1, reads EADIYQTPRYLVIGTGKKITLECSQTMGHDKMYWYQQDPGMELHLIHYSYGVNSTEKGDLSSESTVSRIRTEHFPLTLESARPSHTSQYLCASSERTSGSLEQFFGPGTRLTVL.